This T cell receptor beta chain was documented in a study of T cell responses to AZD1222 COVID-19 vaccine. Study outcomes and limitations: The donor cohort was predominantly white British with a female majority, and clonal diversity may have been underestimated. Following two doses of AZD1222, Spike-specific TCR breadth and depth rose.

Germline V gene sequence: CDR1 LGHNA, CDR2 YNFKEQ. V lost 2 bases and J lost 1, with 9 bases in between. The CDR3 has 15 residues. Libraries were prepared by immunoSEQ multiplex PCR; TCRdb keeps only in-frame clonotypes and omits some of them. The table shows 150,000 to 200,000 clones, with over 85% occurring only once. As to this clone: Its specificity is unknown.

Sample: peripheral blood, taken 28 days after the second AZD1222 dose. The V call is TRBV4-2, the J call TRBJ1-5; no definite D call. The receptor was isolated from an adult who received the AZD1222 COVID-19 vaccine. In DNA, the CDR3 is TGTGCCAGCAGCCAATACCGACTGAGCAATCAGCCCCAGCATTTT. This translates into CASSQYRLSNQPQHF.